The text below deals with one TCR beta chain. The record originates from a study of T cell changes during pregnancy in multiple sclerosis. The CDR3 sequence is 15 residues long. Germline V gene sequence: CDR1 KGHSH, CDR2 LQKENI. V was pared by 6 bases and J by 7 bases, with 5 bases of the junction left unmatched. Sequencing was performed with immunoSEQ multiplex PCR; in TCRdb, only in-frame clones are kept and a portion is missing. Here the sample spans some 96,000 clones, about 92% being singletons. The sample was peripheral blood, taken after pregnancy. The V call is TRBV18, the J call TRBJ2-2; TRBD2 aligns across 13 bases. The TCR sequence derives from a female donor with multiple sclerosis, enrolled in a pregnancy study. CDR3 nucleotides: TGTGCCAGCTCGGCGGGACTAGCGGGGAACGGGGAGCTGTTTTTT. Translating gives CASSAGLAGNGELFF. The full variable domain, with the rest looked up from reference TRBV18 and TRBJ2-2, is NAGVMQNPRHLVRRRGQEARLRCSPMKGHSHVYWYRQLPEEGLKFMVYLQKENIIDESGMPKERFSAEFPKEGPSILRIQQVVRGDSAAYFCASSAGLAGNGELFFGEGSRLTVL.